This is a list of T cell receptor beta chains from one sample in a study of blood T cell repertoires in COVID-19. The data were produced by immunoSEQ multiplex PCR, yet TCRdb's version contains in-frame clones alone and is incomplete. The table includes tens of thousands of clones, 80% to 90% detected once. Sequenced sample: peripheral blood. These receptors originate from a man aged 40-50 years with COVID-19, enrolled during active disease. CDR3s include the opening cysteine and the closing phenylalanine or tryptophan. D genes are given only for firm matches. Clone size is stated in some rows and not others, as once, few, many or a class when expanded.

size	V	D	J	CDR3	DNA
.	TRBV18	.	TRBJ2-1	CASSPQGNEQFF	TGTGCCAGCTCGCCCCAGGGAAATGAGCAGTTCTTC
.	TRBV2	TRBD2	TRBJ2-3	CASSQGGQTDTQYF	TGTGCCAGCAGCCAGGGAGGGCAGACGGATACGCAGTATTTT
.	TRBV19	.	TRBJ1-1	CASKVQGNTEAFF	TGTGCCAGTAAGGTACAGGGCAACACTGAAGCTTTCTTT
.	TRBV21-1	.	TRBJ1-4	CASSKAQGQGSEKLFF	TGTGCCAGCAGCAAAGCGCAAGGGCAGGGGAGTGAAAAACTGTTTTTT
.	TRBV6-5	TRBD1	TRBJ1-2	CASNEPGTGHYGYTF	TGTGCCAGCAACGAACCCGGGACAGGGCACTATGGCTACACCTTC
.	TRBV27	.	TRBJ2-1	CASSLGLRSYNEQFF	TGTGCCAGCAGTTTAGGACTACGCTCCTACAATGAGCAGTTCTTC
.	TRBV12-3/TRBV12-4	.	TRBJ2-7	CASSDSISGEQYF	TGTGCCAGCAGTGACAGTATTTCTGGCGAGCAGTACTTC
.	TRBV28	TRBD1	TRBJ2-3	CASSFPGQGGTDTQYF	TGTGCCAGCAGCTTTCCGGGACAGGGAGGCACAGATACGCAGTATTTT
.	TRBV29-1	.	TRBJ2-7	CSVEGRLSYEQYF	TGCAGCGTTGAAGGGAGGTTAAGCTACGAGCAGTACTTC
once	TRBV7-8	.	TRBJ2-7	CASSLGIAAAYEQYF	TGTGCCAGCAGCTTAGGAATAGCGGCGGCCTACGAGCAGTACTTC
.	TRBV3-1/TRBV3-2	.	TRBJ1-3	CASTKRGGPGNTIYF	TGTGCCAGCACCAAAAGGGGGGGGCCTGGAAACACCATATATTTT
.	TRBV6-6	.	TRBJ1-1	CASSYGGTNTEAFF	TGTGCCAGCAGTTACGGTGGGACAAACACTGAAGCTTTCTTT
.	TRBV6-4	.	TRBJ1-1	CASSLEQNTEAFF	TGTGCCAGCAGCCTAGAACAGAACACTGAAGCTTTCTTT